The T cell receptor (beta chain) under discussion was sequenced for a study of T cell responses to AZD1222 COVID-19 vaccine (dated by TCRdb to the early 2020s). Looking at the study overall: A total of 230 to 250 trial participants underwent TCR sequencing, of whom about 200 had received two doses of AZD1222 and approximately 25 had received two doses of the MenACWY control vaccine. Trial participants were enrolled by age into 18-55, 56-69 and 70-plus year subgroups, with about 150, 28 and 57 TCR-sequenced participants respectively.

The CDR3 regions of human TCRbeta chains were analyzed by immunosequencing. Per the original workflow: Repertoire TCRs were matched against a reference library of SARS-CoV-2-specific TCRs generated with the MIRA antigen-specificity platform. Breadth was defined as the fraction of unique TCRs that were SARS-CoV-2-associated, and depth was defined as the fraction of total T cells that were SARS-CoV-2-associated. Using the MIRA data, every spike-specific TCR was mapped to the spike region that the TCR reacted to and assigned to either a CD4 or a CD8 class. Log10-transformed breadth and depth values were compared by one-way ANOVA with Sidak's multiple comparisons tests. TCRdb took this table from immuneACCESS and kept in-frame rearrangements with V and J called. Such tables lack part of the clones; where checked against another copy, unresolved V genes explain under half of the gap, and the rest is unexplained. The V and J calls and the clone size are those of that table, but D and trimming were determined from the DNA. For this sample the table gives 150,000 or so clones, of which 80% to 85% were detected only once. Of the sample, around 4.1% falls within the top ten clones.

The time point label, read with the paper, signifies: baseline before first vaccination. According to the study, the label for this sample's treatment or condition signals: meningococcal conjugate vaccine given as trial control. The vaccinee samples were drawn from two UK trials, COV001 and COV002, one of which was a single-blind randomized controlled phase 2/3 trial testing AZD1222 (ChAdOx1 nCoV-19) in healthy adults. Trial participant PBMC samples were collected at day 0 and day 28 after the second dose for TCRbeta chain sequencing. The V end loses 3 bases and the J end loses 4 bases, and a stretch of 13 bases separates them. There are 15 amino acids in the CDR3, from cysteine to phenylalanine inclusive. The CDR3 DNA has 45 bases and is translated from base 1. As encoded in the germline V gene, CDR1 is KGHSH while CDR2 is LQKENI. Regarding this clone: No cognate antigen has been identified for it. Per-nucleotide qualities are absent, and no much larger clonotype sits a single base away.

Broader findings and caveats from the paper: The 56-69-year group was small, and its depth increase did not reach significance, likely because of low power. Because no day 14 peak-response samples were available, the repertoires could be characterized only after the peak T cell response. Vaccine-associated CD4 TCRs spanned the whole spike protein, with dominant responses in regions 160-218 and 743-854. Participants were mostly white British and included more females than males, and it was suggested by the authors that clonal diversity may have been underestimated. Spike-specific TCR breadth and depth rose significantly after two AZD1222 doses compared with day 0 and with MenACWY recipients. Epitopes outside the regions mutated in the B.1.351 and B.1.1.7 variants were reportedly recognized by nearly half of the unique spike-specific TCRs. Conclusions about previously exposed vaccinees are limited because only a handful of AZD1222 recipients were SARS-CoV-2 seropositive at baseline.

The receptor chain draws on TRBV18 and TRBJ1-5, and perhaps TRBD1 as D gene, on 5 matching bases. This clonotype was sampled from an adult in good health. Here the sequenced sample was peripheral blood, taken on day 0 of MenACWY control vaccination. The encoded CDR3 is CASSPPGKGNQPQHF. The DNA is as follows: TGTGCCAGCTCACCCCCAGGGAAGGGAAATCAGCCCCAGCATTTT.